Listed below are T cell receptor beta chains from one sample, sequenced in a study of T cells in Graves' hyperthyroidism and ophthalmopathy. TCRdb called the multiplex PCR reads again in MiXCR, with one record for every CDR3 protein. The sample yields 300,000 to 350,000 distinct CDR3 sequences, roughly a fifth seen once. Source material: blood. The receptors originated from a woman in her forties or fifties with Graves' hyperthyroidism. The conserved cysteine and the conserved F or W are not part of the CDR3 here.

j_call v_call cdr3_aa
TRBJ1-5 TRBV7-9 ATSGAGNQPQH
TRBJ1-6 TRBV5-1 ASSLQGDNSPLH
TRBJ2-7 TRBV6-1 ASSYDSGRTEQY
TRBJ2-1 TRBV13 ASSFRDKQF
TRBJ2-7 TRBV11-1 ASSFNKGGYEQY
TRBJ2-7 TRBV11-2 ASSPRVGTIPYEQY
TRBJ1-5 TRBV10-2 ASSAWGSDQPQH
TRBJ1-5 TRBV20-1 SSRDSSNQPQH
TRBJ2-2 TRBV5-5 ASKPNTGELF
TRBJ1-1 TRBV10-3 AIRGDRYTEAF
TRBJ2-1 TRBV11-2 ASSLGLAVPSNEQF
TRBJ2-5 TRBV27 ASNRFGDQETQY
TRBJ1-5 TRBV12-3/TRBV12-4 ASSLWSGGYSNQPQH
TRBJ1-4 TRBV9 ASGLQGANEKLF
TRBJ2-4 TRBV5-6 ASSVQGTKNIQY
TRBJ2-2 TRBV27 ASSPRGSMAGELF
TRBJ2-7 TRBV28 ASSFGVGGHEQY
TRBJ2-1 TRBV30 AWSRTGWSDEQF
TRBJ1-2 TRBV6-1 ASTGTGRATYGYT
TRBJ2-7 TRBV10-3 ATGTVHEQY
TRBJ1-6 TRBV5-5 ASSLVRQVYNSPLH
TRBJ1-5 TRBV12-3/TRBV12-4 ASSLQDRAGQPQH
TRBJ2-3 TRBV6-2/TRBV6-3 ASIIGASTDTQY
TRBJ2-5 TRBV3-1 ASSQDPHPLSWGETRY
TRBJ2-2 TRBV18 ASSPPGKLANTGELF
TRBJ1-1 TRBV5-5 ASSLLWRDTEAF
TRBJ2-7 TRBV20-1 SASYLASYEQY
TRBJ1-6 TRBV20-1 SAVVVRGPDSPLH
TRBJ2-1 TRBV10-3 AIKGDSYNEQF
TRBJ2-3 TRBV20-1 SAREALKGTDTQY
TRBJ1-2 TRBV5-1 ASSIKGQGDYGYT
TRBJ2-5 TRBV5-6 ASSTGLASRGQETQY
TRBJ2-7 TRBV6-2/TRBV6-3 ASSYPPGQGRGEQY
TRBJ2-1 TRBV11-2 ASSFVRGSGGNEQF
TRBJ1-6 TRBV5-1 ASSLSRGNDSPLH
TRBJ1-1 TRBV27 ASSQLGTEAF
TRBJ1-1 TRBV14 ASSLRTGGYRTEAF
TRBJ2-1 TRBV5-1 ASSSQQGRGEQF
TRBJ1-2 TRBV15 ATSRDRGDGYT
TRBJ2-7 TRBV27 ASSLSGYNEQY
TRBJ2-7 TRBV28 ASSQEGGGGLDEQY
TRBJ1-2 TRBV28 ASSFDRDLYGYT
TRBJ2-4 TRBV7-9 ASSLALTGRDIQY
TRBJ1-5 TRBV6-2/TRBV6-3 ASSRQGASSNQPQH
TRBJ1-5 TRBV5-1 ASSRPRGEVIGCNQPQH
TRBJ2-3 TRBV15 ATSGGQGSTDTQY
TRBJ2-1 TRBV5-6 ASSVPVRLAGRWVYNEQF
TRBJ1-5 TRBV28 ASSLGFSVSVNQPQH
TRBJ2-5 TRBV6-2/TRBV6-3 ASRRDRLASPWYQETQY
TRBJ2-2 TRBV5-8 ASSTTSGGLF
TRBJ2-7 TRBV28 ASSSIGTSRYEQY
TRBJ1-5 TRBV28 ASSFESGQKRPQH
TRBJ2-7 TRBV18 ASSLGTSGTSYEQY